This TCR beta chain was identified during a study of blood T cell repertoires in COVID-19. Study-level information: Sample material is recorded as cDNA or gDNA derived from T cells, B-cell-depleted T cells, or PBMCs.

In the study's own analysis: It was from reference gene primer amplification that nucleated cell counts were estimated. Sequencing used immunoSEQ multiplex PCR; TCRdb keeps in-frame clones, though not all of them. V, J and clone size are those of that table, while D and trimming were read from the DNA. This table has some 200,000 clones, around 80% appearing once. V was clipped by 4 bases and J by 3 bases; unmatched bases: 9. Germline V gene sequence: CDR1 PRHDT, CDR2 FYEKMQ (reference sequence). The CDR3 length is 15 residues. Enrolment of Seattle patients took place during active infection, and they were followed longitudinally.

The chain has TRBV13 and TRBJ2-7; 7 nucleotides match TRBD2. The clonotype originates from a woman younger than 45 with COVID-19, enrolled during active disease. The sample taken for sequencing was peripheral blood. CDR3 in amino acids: CASSSGLGKYYEQYF. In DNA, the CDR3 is TGTGCCAGCAGCTCAGGACTAGGGAAGTACTACGAGCAGTACTTC.